The clone carrying this TCR beta chain was counted many times. This entry is derived from a study of T cell changes during pregnancy in multiple sclerosis. Germline V gives CDR1 MDHEN, CDR2 SYDVKM. CDR3 length: 14 residues. V was pared by 5 bases and J by 2 bases, with 10 bases between. Repertoires were generated with immunoSEQ multiplex PCR, while TCRdb's copy carries only in-frame clones and drops some. The data hold under 85,000 clones, with under 95% observed a single time. The gene calls are TRBV28 and TRBJ1-5; a possible D gene is TRBD1 (6 bases). Sequenced material: CD4+ T cells from peripheral blood mononuclear cells, taken in the second trimester of pregnancy. The receptor was derived from a female donor with multiple sclerosis, enrolled in a pregnancy study. The CDR3 sequence: CASSGRQGNQPQHF. DNA for the CDR3: TGTGCCAGCAGTGGAAGACAGGGCAATCAGCCCCAGCATTTT. Filled out from reference TRBV28 and TRBJ1-5, the complete variable domain reads DVKVTQSSRYLVKRTGEKVFLECVQDMDHENMFWYRQDPGLGLRLIYFSYDVKMKEKGDIPEGYSVSREKKERFSLILESASTNQTSMYLCASSGRQGNQPQHFGDGTRLSIL.